The 29 T cell receptor beta chains below come from one sample, sequenced in a study of cytomegalovirus exposure and HLA in healthy donors. It was with 60 Vbeta and 13 Jbeta primers that the PCR ran. Assay: immunoSEQ multiplex PCR; the TCRdb copy retains only in-frame clones and omits some. The sample lists around 150,000 clones, less than 80% occurring once. Source material: PBMCs. All receptors come from a man in his fifties in good health and CMV-seropositive.

The chain links TRBV27 to TRBJ2-1; 10 bases fit TRBD2. Germline assignment: CDR1 MNHEY and CDR2 SMNVEV (reference sequence). The trim removed 10 bases at V and 2 bases at J, leaving 8 bases unmatched. The CDR3 contains 15 residues. The CDR3 DNA follows: TGTGCCACCCTGAGCGGGAGGGGGCCCTACAATGAGCAGTTCTTC. Its translation: CATLSGRGPYNEQFF.

The rearrangement uses TRBV5-5 and TRBJ2-7; D remains unclear. Deletions cut 1 base from V and 1 base from J, with 3 bases between. Germline V gene sequence: CDR1 SGHKS, CDR2 YYEKEE (reference sequence). CDR3 length: 12 amino acids. The CDR3 reads CASSLRSYEQYF. The DNA for the CDR3 is TGTGCCAGCAGCTTGCGGTCCTACGAGCAGTACTTC.

For this clone: The identical CDR3 is also encoded by other nucleotide sequences in the sample. The CDR3 DNA is TGCGCCAGCAGTTCTGGACAGGGGCCCTACGAGCAGTACTTC. This sequence encodes CASSSGQGPYEQYF. V is TRBV5-1 and J is TRBJ2-7; 9 positions match TRBD1. Losses at the gene ends were 5 bases for V and 2 bases for J; bases not matched to a gene: 5. The CDR3 runs 14 residues. Germline V gene lookup returns CDR1 SGHRS and CDR2 YFSETQ.

CDR3 loop: CSVDRAPGNTIYF. In DNA form, the CDR3 reads TGCAGCGTCGACAGGGCTCCTGGAAACACCATATATTTT. The V call is TRBV29-1, the J call TRBJ1-3; TRBD1 matches at 7 bases. V was pared by 6 bases and J by 2 bases, with 4 bases of the junction left unmatched. Looked up from germline, CDR1 is SQVTM and CDR2 is ANQGSEA. The length of the CDR3 is 13 residues.

The rearrangement joins TRBV7-6 to TRBJ2-7; weak D call: TRBD2 (5 bases). V shed 5 bases and J shed 4 bases, with 21 bases lying between them. Germline CDR1 reads SGHVS; CDR2 reads FNYEAQ. CDR3 size: 16 residues. CDR3 DNA: TGTGCCAGCAGCCCGGGTGTGGGCGGGCAACTTTACGAGCAGTACTTC. As protein: CASSPGVGGQLYEQYF.

The chain uses TRBV5-4 and TRBJ1-2; 7 positions agree with TRBD1. Germline loops: CDR1 SGHNT, CDR2 YYREEE (reference sequence). This CDR3 has 15 amino acids. Trimming removed 2 bases from V and 0 bases from J; junction bases left unmatched: 4. The CDR3 loop is CASSFGTDPNYGYTF. CDR3 DNA sequence: TGTGCCAGCAGCTTCGGGACAGACCCTAACTATGGCTACACCTTC.

The rearrangement links TRBV2 to TRBJ2-2, with 7 bases identical to TRBD1. CDR1 and CDR2 from the germline V gene are SNHLY and FYNNEI. Trimming removed 8 bases from V and 7 bases from J; junction bases left unmatched: 10. This CDR3 contains 14 residues. This chain's CDR3 is CASGRETGHGELFF. In nucleotides, the CDR3 is TGTGCCAGCGGTAGGGAGACAGGGCACGGGGAGCTGTTTTTT.

The gene calls are TRBV5-1 and TRBJ2-3; perhaps TRBD2 as D (6 bases). The CDR3 contains 16 residues. V lost 3 bases, J lost 0 bases, and 14 bases lay in between. CDR1 is SGHRS and CDR2 is YFSETQ in the germline V gene. In DNA form, the CDR3 reads TGCGCCAGCAGCTCGGGACTTTCGACTAGCACAGATACGCAGTATTTT. Its protein is CASSSGLSTSTDTQYF.

The rearrangement joins TRBV5-1 to TRBJ1-3; weak D call: TRBD1 (5 bases). Germline V gene sequence: CDR1 SGHRS, CDR2 YFSETQ. CDR3 size: 16 residues. V lost 0 bases and J 0 bases, leaving 10 bases between the germline ends. CDR3 amino acids: CASSLEGPLSGNTIYF. CDR3 sequence (DNA): TGCGCCAGCAGCTTGGAGGGGCCCCTCTCTGGAAACACCATATATTTT.

The sample holds a few counts of this clone. This chain uses TRBV19 with TRBJ1-1; D is unresolved. The CDR3 totals 13 residues. V was cut by 1 base and J by 4 bases, with 7 bases left in between. Germline-derived CDR1 and CDR2 are LNHDA and SQIVND (reference sequence). DNA of the CDR3: TGTGCCAGTAGTATAGGGACTCCCACTGAAGCTTTCTTT. Translation gives CASSIGTPTEAFF.

The V gene is TRBV18, the J gene TRBJ1-1, with D unclear. The CDR3 runs 13 residues. Germline V gives CDR1 KGHSH, CDR2 LQKENI. V was trimmed by 3 bases and J by 1 base, leaving 6 bases between them. The CDR3 loop is CASSPQENTEAFF. The CDR3, as DNA: TGTGCCAGCTCACCGCAGGAGAACACTGAAGCTTTCTTT.

This clone was observed once. This sequence joins TRBV2 and TRBJ2-4, with a weak D call TRBD2 (6 bases). V was cut by 3 bases and J by 3 bases, with 12 bases left in between. The CDR3 length is 15 residues. Germline lookup yields CDR1 SNHLY and CDR2 FYNNEI. CDR3 nucleotides: TGTGCCAGCAGTGAGGAGGGTTCCCTCAAAAACATTCAGTACTTC. Translation: CASSEEGSLKNIQYF.

In DNA form, the CDR3 reads TGTGCCAGCAGTGTCGAGACAGGGAACTATGGCTACACCTTC. Translating it yields CASSVETGNYGYTF. This chain uses TRBV6-1 with TRBJ1-2; 7 bases fit TRBD1. This CDR3 contains 14 residues. The germline CDR1 and CDR2 sequences are MNHNS and SASEGT. With V trimmed by 4 bases and J by 2 bases, 4 bases remained unmatched.

This chain links TRBV6-5 with TRBJ1-2, with D perhaps TRBD1 (5 bases). Trimming cost V 2 bases and J 8 bases, with 9 bases left between them. CDR1 is MNHEY, CDR2 SVGAGI, per germline. There are 12 residues in the CDR3. For the CDR3, the DNA is TGTGCCAGCAGTTACGCAGGGCTGGGCTACACCTTC. Its translation is CASSYAGLGYTF.

This chain uses TRBV19 with TRBJ2-1, with a weak D call TRBD2 (5 bases). Germline loops: CDR1 LNHDA, CDR2 SQIVND (reference sequence). Trimming shortened V by 5 bases and J by 4 bases, and 9 bases separated the two germline ends. The CDR3 has 13 residues. The CDR3 reads CASSDYFYNEQFF. CDR3 nucleotides: TGTGCCAGTAGTGACTACTTTTACAATGAGCAGTTCTTC.

The CDR3 DNA reads TGTGCCACACAGTCGGGGGGCAAGGAGACCCAGTACTTC. Translating gives CATQSGGKETQYF. The rearrangement joins TRBV19 to TRBJ2-5, with D perhaps matching TRBD2 (7 bases). The V gene's germline CDR1 is LNHDA and CDR2 SQIVND (reference sequence). The CDR3 extends over 13 amino acids. V was clipped by 10 bases and J by 5 bases, with 17 bases between them. The whole variable domain, filled in from reference TRBV19 and TRBJ2-5, reads DGGITQSPKYLFRKEGQNVTLSCEQNLNHDAMYWYRQDPGQGLRLIYYSQIVNDFQKGDIAEGYSVSREKKESFPLTVTSAQKNPTAFYLCATQSGGKETQYFGPGTRLLVL.

The chain is built from TRBV5-1 and TRBJ2-2; 8 nucleotides line up with TRBD1. V shed 0 bases and J 4 bases; nucleotides not matched to a gene: 8. CDR1 and CDR2 from the germline V gene are SGHRS and YFSETQ. The CDR3 has 17 residues. The CDR3 reads CASSLAGQGALTGELFF. The CDR3 DNA is TGCGCCAGCAGCTTGGCAGGACAGGGAGCCCTCACCGGGGAGCTGTTTTTT.

The chain has TRBV23-1 and TRBJ2-5; D is perhaps TRBD1 (7 bases). Being an ORF, TRBV23-1 has a function that is uncertain. V was clipped by 8 bases and J by 3 bases, with 10 bases between them. The CDR3 length is 12 residues. The CDR3 here is CASGGTEETQYF. CDR3 coding DNA: TGCGCCAGCGGGGGGACAGAAGAGACCCAGTACTTC.

The rearrangement joins TRBV2 to TRBJ2-7, with unresolved D. The CDR3 contains 11 residues. V was clipped by 6 bases and J by 3 bases, with 6 bases between them. The germline CDR1 and CDR2 sequences are SNHLY and FYNNEI. CDR3 protein: CASRIVYEQYF. The CDR3 nucleotides are TGTGCCAGCAGGATAGTCTACGAGCAGTACTTC.

V gene TRBV7-8 combines with J gene TRBJ2-2; 13 bases are shared with TRBD2. CDR3 length: 19 residues. V shed 5 bases and J 5 bases; nucleotides not matched to a gene: 14. CDR1 is SGHVS and CDR2 is FQNEAQ in the germline V gene. The CDR3 region is CASSGKGLAGAKGTGELFF. The CDR3, as DNA: TGTGCCAGCAGCGGTAAAGGACTAGCGGGAGCTAAAGGTACCGGGGAGCTGTTTTTT.

This chain connects TRBV11-2 to TRBJ2-3; 10 nucleotides align to TRBD2. Germline assignment: CDR1 SGHAT and CDR2 FQNNGV. With 6 bases clipped from V and 6 bases from J, the junction kept 9 bases outside the gene matches. CDR3 size: 15 residues. CDR3 sequence: CASRPSGSPGDTQYF. The CDR3 DNA is TGTGCCAGCAGACCTAGCGGGAGCCCAGGGGATACGCAGTATTTT.

The V gene is TRBV7-9, the J gene TRBJ1-2; D call uncertain. The CDR3 spans 15 residues. The germline V gene has CDR1 SEHNR and CDR2 FQNEAQ (reference sequence). V lost 4 bases and J 8 bases, leaving 20 bases between the germline ends. CDR3 sequence: CASSSELLYSGGYTF. The CDR3 nucleotides read TGTGCCAGCAGCTCAGAATTGTTATATTCGGGAGGCTACACCTTC.

The J gene is TRBJ2-3, the V gene TRBV18, with 7 positions matching TRBD1. The V gene's germline CDR1 is KGHSH and CDR2 LQKENI. After removal of 0 bases from V and 4 bases from J, the junction contained 7 bases not matched to a gene. The CDR3 contains 16 residues. The CDR3 loop is CASSPPVKGASDTQYF. CDR3 sequence (DNA): TGTGCCAGCTCACCACCGGTGAAGGGGGCTTCAGATACGCAGTATTTT.

The V call is TRBV5-6, the J call TRBJ1-5, with 10 bases that match TRBD1. V lost 7 bases and J lost 6; bases outside the gene matches: 4. The CDR3 extends over 13 amino acids. Germline-derived CDR1 and CDR2 are SGHDT and YYEEEE. CDR3 protein: CASGQGVGQPQHF. CDR3 in DNA: TGTGCCAGCGGACAGGGGGTGGGTCAGCCCCAGCATTTT. The full variable domain, with the rest looked up from reference TRBV5-6 and TRBJ1-5, is DAGVTQSPTHLIKTRGQQVTLRCSPKSGHDTVSWYQQALGQGPQFIFQYYEEEERQRGNFPDRFSGHQFPNYSSELNVNALLLGDSALYLCASGQGVGQPQHFGDGTRLSIL.

This chain joins TRBV6-6 and TRBJ1-2; TRBD1 is a possible D gene (5 bases). V gave up 2 bases and J gave up 8 bases, with 12 bases separating them. The CDR3 consists of 13 residues. Germline loops: CDR1 MNHNY, CDR2 SVGAGI (reference sequence). CDR3 DNA: TGTGCCAGCAGTTACAGGCAGGGTGAAGGCTACACCTTC. It is translated as CASSYRQGEGYTF.

The V and J genes are TRBV13 and TRBJ1-1; TRBD1 matches at 7 bases. V gave up 5 bases and J gave up 3 bases; unmatched junction bases: 6. Looked up from germline, CDR1 is PRHDT and CDR2 is FYEKMQ (reference sequence). The CDR3 runs to 14 residues. In DNA form, the CDR3 reads TGTGCCAGCAGCCATGACAGGGTATACACTGAAGCTTTCTTT. Encoded protein: CASSHDRVYTEAFF.

This clone was recorded only once. The CDR3 reads CASRVYEQYF. The CDR3 bases are TGTGCCAGCCGGGTCTACGAGCAGTACTTC. The chain employs TRBV2 and TRBJ2-7; D gene ambiguous. This CDR3 contains 10 residues. Looked up from germline, CDR1 is SNHLY and CDR2 is FYNNEI. The V end was cut by 8 bases, the J end by 3 bases, with 5 bases between.

The gene calls are TRBV5-1 and TRBJ2-1; TRBD2 might be the D (6 bases). In germline, CDR1 is SGHRS, CDR2 YFSETQ. The CDR3 consists of 14 residues. The ends were cut back, 1 base at V and 5 bases at J, with 10 bases in the middle. CDR3 sequence reads: CASSLIGGDNEQFF. The CDR3 DNA follows: TGCGCCAGCAGCTTGATAGGAGGGGACAATGAGCAGTTCTTC.

J is TRBJ1-1 and V is TRBV11-3, with D perhaps matching TRBD1 (5 bases). With 6 bases removed from V and 0 bases from J, the gap between germline ends came to 11 bases. The germline V gene has CDR1 SGHNT and CDR2 YENEEA. The CDR3 is 14 amino acids. The CDR3 region has the DNA TGTGCCAGCAGTCCCGGACAAATGAACACTGAAGCTTTCTTT. Translation: CASSPGQMNTEAFF.